A single T cell receptor (beta chain) is shown here with its context. These data are taken from a study of cytomegalovirus exposure and HLA in healthy donors. Repertoires were generated with immunoSEQ multiplex PCR, while TCRdb's copy carries only in-frame clones and drops some. The sample contains roughly 300,000 clones, roughly 90% of which appear only once. The CDR3 loop spans 15 amino acids. Trimming took 0 bases from V and 6 from J, leaving 14 bases between them. Germline CDR1 is MNHEY and CDR2 is SVGAGI. The TCR originated in a woman aged 18 to 35 in good health and CMV-seronegative. The rearrangement uses TRBV6-5 and TRBJ1-1; a weak D match, TRBD1 (5 bases). Sequenced input: PBMCs. CDR3 sequence reads: CASSYSSGKVAEAFF. CDR3 nucleotide sequence: TGTGCCAGCAGTTACTCGTCAGGGAAGGTCGCTGAAGCTTTCTTT.